The next 4 T cell receptor beta chains were all read from a single sample in a study of post-analysis software for immune sequencing data (dated by TCRdb to about 2015). Points the paper makes about the study in general: Roughly 5 TRBV segments, including TRBV5-6, TRBV5-1 and TRBV20-1, were significantly more frequent in patients than controls.

Their antigens remain unidentified. The library was produced with PCR. For sequencing, an Illumina HiSeq 2500 was employed. Unique molecular identifiers were incorporated into TCR beta cDNA libraries to reduce PCR and sequencing biases. TCRdb reran the public reads through fastp at Q25 and MiXCR, keeping productive beta chains. Each entry is one CDR3 protein sequence, shown with its most common DNA and genes. For this sample there are hundreds of thousands of distinct CDR3 sequences; approximately 59% appear just once. The top ten clonotypes cover roughly 12% of the sample. The sequencing input was blood. These TCRs come from a girl aged 2-10 years with multiple sclerosis.

This clonotype was picked up a small number of times. J is TRBJ2-1 and V is TRBV7-9; a possible D gene is TRBD1 (6 bases). Trimming shortened V by 5 bases and J by 4 bases, and 9 bases separated the two germline ends. CDR1 and CDR2 from the germline V gene are SEHNR and FQNEAQ (reference sequence). The CDR3 is 13 amino acids. The CDR3 is CASSRDIYNEQFF. The CDR3 DNA is TGTGCCAGCAGCAGGGACATATACAATGAGCAGTTCTTC.

The DNA for the CDR3 is TGTGCCAGCAGCCGCGCAGGGGGCCTGAACACCGGGGAGCTGTTTTTT. Translated, it gives CASSRAGGLNTGELFF. The V gene is TRBV14, the J gene TRBJ2-2, with TRBD1 matching 8 bases. The junction had 5 bases not matched to a gene; V was cut back by 4 bases and J by 1 base. CDR3 length: 16 amino acids. Germline V lookup: CDR1 SGHDN, CDR2 FVKESK.

The genes are TRBV6-1 and TRBJ2-5; D is possibly TRBD2 (6 bases). With the DNA end fitting TRBJ2-7 better, the J assignment may be wrong. This CDR3 region has 13 residues. CDR1 and CDR2 (germline): MNHNS, SASEGT. The CDR3 region has the DNA TGTGCCAGCAGTGTGGGAGGCTCGGGCGAGCAGTACTTC. Residues: CASSVGGSGEQYF.

J is TRBJ2-6 and V is TRBV27, with 8 nucleotides matching TRBD1. Germline values: CDR1 MNHEY, CDR2 SMNVEV (reference sequence). This CDR3 comprises 18 residues. V was pared by 5 bases and J by 0 bases, with 9 bases of the junction left unmatched. CDR3 residues: CASSPRTGHLSGANVLTF. DNA for the CDR3: TGTGCCAGCAGTCCAAGGACAGGGCACCTCTCTGGGGCCAACGTCCTGACTTTC. Supplemented by reference TRBV27 and TRBJ2-6, the full variable domain reads EAQVTQNPRYLITVTGKKLTVTCSQNMNHEYMSWYRQDPGLGLRQIYYSMNVEVTDKGDVPEGYKVSRKEKRNFPLILESPSPNQTSLYFCASSPRTGHLSGANVLTFGAGSRLTVL.